The rows below give T cell receptor beta chains drawn from one sample of a study of blood T cell repertoires in COVID-19. Clones were read by immunoSEQ multiplex PCR, and TCRdb kept only the in-frame ones, dropping some. There are about 260,000 clones in the sample; 88% occur only once, and about 9.4% lies in the top ten. What was sequenced was peripheral blood. All receptors derive from a woman in her seventies with COVID-19, enrolled during active disease. CDR3s include the opening cysteine and the closing phenylalanine or tryptophan. The D gene is left open where the match is weak. Clone size appears in some rows only: once, few, many, or a class for an expanded clone.

clone_size	d_call	v_call	j_call	cdr3_aa	cdr3_nt
NA	NA	TRBV3-1/TRBV3-2	TRBJ1-1	CASSQVQGEAFF	TGTGCCAGCAGCCAAGTGCAGGGGGAAGCTTTCTTT
once	TRBD1	TRBV6-5	TRBJ1-3	CASSYTVGQGPNTIYF	TGTGCCAGCAGTTATACGGTCGGACAGGGGCCAAACACCATATATTTT
NA	NA	TRBV18	TRBJ1-1	CASSPRGIDAEAFF	TGTGCCAGCTCACCAAGGGGGATTGATGCTGAAGCTTTCTTT
NA	NA	TRBV30	TRBJ1-1	CAWSRGTEAFF	TGTGCCTGGAGTAGAGGCACTGAAGCTTTCTTT
NA	TRBD1	TRBV18	TRBJ1-1	CASSSTGSEAFF	TGTGCCAGCTCATCGACAGGGTCTGAAGCTTTCTTT
NA	TRBD1	TRBV30	TRBJ1-1	CAWNRGLTEAFF	TGTGCCTGGAACAGGGGGCTTACTGAAGCTTTCTTT
NA	NA	TRBV7-2	TRBJ1-5	CASSFLAVGNQPQHF	TGTGCCAGCAGCTTTTTGGCGGTGGGCAATCAGCCCCAGCATTTT
NA	NA	TRBV5-4	TRBJ1-2	CASSGGYPTDLNYGYTF	TGTGCCAGCAGCGGGGGGTATCCGACAGACCTGAACTATGGCTACACCTTC
NA	TRBD1	TRBV7-3	TRBJ2-1	CASSLRQGADEQFF	TGTGCCAGCAGCTTAAGGCAGGGGGCCGATGAGCAGTTCTTC
NA	TRBD1	TRBV30	TRBJ1-5	CAWSASGQGASQPQHF	TGTGCCTGGAGTGCCTCGGGACAGGGGGCGAGTCAGCCCCAGCATTTT
once	NA	TRBV6-5	TRBJ2-7	CASTESKGVYEQYF	TGTGCCAGCACCGAATCTAAGGGGGTCTACGAGCAGTACTTC
NA	NA	TRBV12-3/TRBV12-4	TRBJ2-7	CASSLLGRIYF	TGTGCCAGCAGTTTATTGGGGCGTATTTACTTC
NA	TRBD1	TRBV14	TRBJ2-4	CASSQGTGGINIQYF	TGTGCCAGCAGCCAAGGAACAGGGGGAATAAACATTCAGTACTTC
NA	NA	TRBV5-1	TRBJ1-1	CASSLRGRRTEAFF	TGCGCCAGCAGCTTGCGTGGCAGGCGCACTGAAGCTTTCTTT
NA	TRBD1	TRBV10-3	TRBJ1-3	CAISEEGASGGNTIYF	TGTGCCATCAGTGAGGAGGGGGCGTCCGGTGGAAACACCATATATTTT
NA	TRBD1	TRBV19	TRBJ1-5	CASSFKTGTGSQPQHF	TGTGCCAGTAGTTTTAAAACGGGGACAGGGAGTCAGCCCCAGCATTTT
NA	NA	TRBV29-1	TRBJ2-7	CSVGPSSTYEQYF	TGCAGCGTGGGGCCGAGTTCGACCTACGAGCAGTACTTC